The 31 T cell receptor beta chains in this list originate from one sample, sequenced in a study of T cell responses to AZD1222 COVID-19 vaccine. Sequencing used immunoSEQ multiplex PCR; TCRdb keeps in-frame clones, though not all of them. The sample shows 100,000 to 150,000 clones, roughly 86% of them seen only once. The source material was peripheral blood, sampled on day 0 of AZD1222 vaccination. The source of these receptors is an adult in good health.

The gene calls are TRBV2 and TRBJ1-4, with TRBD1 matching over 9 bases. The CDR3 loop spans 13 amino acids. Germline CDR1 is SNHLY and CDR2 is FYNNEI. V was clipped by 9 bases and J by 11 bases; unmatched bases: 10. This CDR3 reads CASTGTGTSKLFF. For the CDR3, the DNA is TGTGCCAGTACCGGGACAGGGACAAGCAAACTGTTTTTT.

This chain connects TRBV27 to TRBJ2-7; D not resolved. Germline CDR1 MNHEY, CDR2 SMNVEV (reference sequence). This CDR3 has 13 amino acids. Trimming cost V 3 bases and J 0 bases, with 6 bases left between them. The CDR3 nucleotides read TGTGCCAGCAGTTTCAGCGTCTCCTACGAGCAGTACTTC. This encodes CASSFSVSYEQYF.

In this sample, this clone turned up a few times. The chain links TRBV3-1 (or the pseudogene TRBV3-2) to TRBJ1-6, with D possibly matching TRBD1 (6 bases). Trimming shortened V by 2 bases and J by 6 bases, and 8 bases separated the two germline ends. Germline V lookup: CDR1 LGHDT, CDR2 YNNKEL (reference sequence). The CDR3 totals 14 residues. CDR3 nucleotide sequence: TGTGCCAGCAGCCAAATGGACAGTAATTCACCCCTCCACTTT. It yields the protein CASSQMDSNSPLHF.

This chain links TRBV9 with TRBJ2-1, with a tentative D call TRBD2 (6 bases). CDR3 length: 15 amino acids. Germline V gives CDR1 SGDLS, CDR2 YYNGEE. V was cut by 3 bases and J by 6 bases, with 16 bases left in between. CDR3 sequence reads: CASSAGTGVTNEQFF. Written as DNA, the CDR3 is TGTGCCAGCAGCGCCGGGACGGGAGTTACCAATGAGCAGTTCTTC.

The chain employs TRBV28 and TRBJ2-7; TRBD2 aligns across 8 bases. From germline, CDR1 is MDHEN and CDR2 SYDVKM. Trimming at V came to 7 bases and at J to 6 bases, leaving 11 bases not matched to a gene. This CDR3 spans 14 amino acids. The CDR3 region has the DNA TGTGCCAGCATACCGGGGGCGGGGGGACGCGAGCAGTACTTC. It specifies CASIPGAGGREQYF.

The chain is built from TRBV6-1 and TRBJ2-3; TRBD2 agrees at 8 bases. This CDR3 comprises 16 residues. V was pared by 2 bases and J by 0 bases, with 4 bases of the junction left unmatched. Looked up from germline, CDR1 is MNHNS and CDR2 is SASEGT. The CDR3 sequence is CASSEISGASTDTQYF. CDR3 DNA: TGTGCCAGCAGTGAAATTAGCGGGGCCAGCACAGATACGCAGTATTTT.

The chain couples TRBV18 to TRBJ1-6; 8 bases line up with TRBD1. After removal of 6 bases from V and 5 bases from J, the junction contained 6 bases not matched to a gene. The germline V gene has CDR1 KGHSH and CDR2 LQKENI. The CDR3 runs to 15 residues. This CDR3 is CASSLDRGHNSPLHF. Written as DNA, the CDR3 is TGTGCCAGCTCTCTCGACAGGGGACATAATTCACCCCTCCACTTT. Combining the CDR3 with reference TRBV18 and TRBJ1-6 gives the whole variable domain NAGVMQNPRHLVRRRGQEARLRCSPMKGHSHVYWYRQLPEEGLKFMVYLQKENIIDESGMPKERFSAEFPKEGPSILRIQQVVRGDSAAYFCASSLDRGHNSPLHFGNGTRLTVT.

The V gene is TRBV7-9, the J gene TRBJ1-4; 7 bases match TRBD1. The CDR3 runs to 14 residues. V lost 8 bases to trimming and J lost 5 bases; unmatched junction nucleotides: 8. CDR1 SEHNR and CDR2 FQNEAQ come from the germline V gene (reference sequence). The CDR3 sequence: CASGTGTVNEKLFF. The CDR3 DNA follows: TGTGCCAGCGGAACCGGGACAGTAAATGAAAAACTGTTTTTT.

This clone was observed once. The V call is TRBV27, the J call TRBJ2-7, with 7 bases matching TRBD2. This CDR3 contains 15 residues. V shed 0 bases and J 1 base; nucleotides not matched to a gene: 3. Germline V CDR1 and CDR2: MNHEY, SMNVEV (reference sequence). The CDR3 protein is CASSLSAGESYEQYF. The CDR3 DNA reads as TGTGCCAGCAGTTTATCGGCGGGAGAGTCCTACGAGCAGTACTTC.

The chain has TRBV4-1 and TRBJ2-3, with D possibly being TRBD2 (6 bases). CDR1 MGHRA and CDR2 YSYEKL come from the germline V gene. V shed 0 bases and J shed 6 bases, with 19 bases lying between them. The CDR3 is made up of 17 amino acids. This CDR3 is CASSQEEGSGWGDTQYF. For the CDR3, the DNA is TGCGCCAGCAGCCAAGAGGAAGGTAGCGGCTGGGGGGATACGCAGTATTTT.

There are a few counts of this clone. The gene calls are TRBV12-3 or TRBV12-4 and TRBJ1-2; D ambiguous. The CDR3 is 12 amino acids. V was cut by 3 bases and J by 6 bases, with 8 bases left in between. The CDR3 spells CASSLAGNGYTF. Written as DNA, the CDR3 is TGTGCCAGCAGTTTGGCCGGGAATGGCTACACCTTC.

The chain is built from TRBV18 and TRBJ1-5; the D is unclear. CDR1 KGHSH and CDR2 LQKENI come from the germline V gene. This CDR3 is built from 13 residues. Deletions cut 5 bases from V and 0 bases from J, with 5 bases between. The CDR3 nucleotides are TGTGCCAGCTCAAGAGATAGCAATCAGCCCCAGCATTTT. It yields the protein CASSRDSNQPQHF.

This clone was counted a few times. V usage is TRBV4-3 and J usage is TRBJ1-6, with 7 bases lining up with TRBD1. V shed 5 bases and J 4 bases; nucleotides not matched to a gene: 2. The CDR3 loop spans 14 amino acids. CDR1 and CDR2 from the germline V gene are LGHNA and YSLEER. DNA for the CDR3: TGCGCCAGCAGCAGGGACAGATATAATTCACCCCTCCACTTT. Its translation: CASSRDRYNSPLHF.

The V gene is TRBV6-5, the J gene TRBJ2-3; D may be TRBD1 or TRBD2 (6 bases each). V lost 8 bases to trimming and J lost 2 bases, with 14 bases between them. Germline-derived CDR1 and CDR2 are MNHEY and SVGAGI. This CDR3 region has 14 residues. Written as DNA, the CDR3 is TGTGCCAGCTCCGTGGGGGGCCCCACAGATACGCAGTATTTT. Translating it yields CASSVGGPTDTQYF.

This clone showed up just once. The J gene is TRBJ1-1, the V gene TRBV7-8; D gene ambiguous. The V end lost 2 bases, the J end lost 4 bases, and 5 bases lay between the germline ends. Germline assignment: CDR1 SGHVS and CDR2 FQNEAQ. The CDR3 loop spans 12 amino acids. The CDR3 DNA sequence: TGTGCCAGCAGCTTAAGGGCCACTGAAGCTTTCTTT. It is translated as CASSLRATEAFF.

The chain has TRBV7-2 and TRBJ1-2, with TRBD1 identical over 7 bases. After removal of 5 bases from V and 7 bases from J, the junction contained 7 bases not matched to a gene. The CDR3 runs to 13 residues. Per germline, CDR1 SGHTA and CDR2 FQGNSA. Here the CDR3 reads CASSLRGGTGYTF. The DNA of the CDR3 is TGTGCCAGCAGCCTCAGGGGGGGGACTGGCTACACCTTC.

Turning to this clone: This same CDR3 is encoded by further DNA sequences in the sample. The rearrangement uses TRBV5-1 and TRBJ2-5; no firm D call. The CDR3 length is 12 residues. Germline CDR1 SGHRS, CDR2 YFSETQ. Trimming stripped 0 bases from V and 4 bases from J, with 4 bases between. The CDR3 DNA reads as TGCGCCAGCAGCTTGGACAGAGAGACCCAGTACTTC. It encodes CASSLDRETQYF.

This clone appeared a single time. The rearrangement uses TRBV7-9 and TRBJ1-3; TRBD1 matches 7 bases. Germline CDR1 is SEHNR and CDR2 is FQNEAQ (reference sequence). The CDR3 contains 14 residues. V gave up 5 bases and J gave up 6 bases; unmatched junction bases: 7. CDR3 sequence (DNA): TGTGCCAGCAGCCGGGACAGTGCCCTAAACACCATATATTTT. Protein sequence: CASSRDSALNTIYF.

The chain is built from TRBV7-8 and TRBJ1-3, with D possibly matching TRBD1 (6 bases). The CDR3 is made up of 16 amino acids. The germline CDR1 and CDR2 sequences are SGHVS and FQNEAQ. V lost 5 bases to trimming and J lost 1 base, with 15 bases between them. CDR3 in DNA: TGTGCCAGCAGCCCGGGGGGCAGGGTATCTGGAAACACCATATATTTT. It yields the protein CASSPGGRVSGNTIYF. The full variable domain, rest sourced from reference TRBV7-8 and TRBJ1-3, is GAGVSQSPRYKVAKRGQDVALRCDPISGHVSLFWYQQALGQGPEFLTYFQNEAQLDKSGLPSDRFFAERPEGSVSTLKIQRTQQEDSAVYLCASSPGGRVSGNTIYFGEGSWLTVV.

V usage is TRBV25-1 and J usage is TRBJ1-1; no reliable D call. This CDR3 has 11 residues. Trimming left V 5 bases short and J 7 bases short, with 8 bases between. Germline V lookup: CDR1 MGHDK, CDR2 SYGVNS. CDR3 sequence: CASSRYGEAFF. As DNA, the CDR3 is TGTGCCAGCAGTCGATACGGTGAAGCTTTCTTT.

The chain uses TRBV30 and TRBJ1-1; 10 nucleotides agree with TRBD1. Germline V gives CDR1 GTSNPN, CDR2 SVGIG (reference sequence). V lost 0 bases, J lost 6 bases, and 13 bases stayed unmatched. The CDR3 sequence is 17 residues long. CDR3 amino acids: CAWSVHPTHGQGAEAFF. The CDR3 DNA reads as TGTGCCTGGAGTGTACACCCCACCCATGGACAGGGGGCTGAAGCTTTCTTT.

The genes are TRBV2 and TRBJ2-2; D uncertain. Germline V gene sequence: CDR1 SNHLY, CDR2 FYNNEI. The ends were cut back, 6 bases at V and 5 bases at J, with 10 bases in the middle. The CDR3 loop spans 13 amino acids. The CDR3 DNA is TGTGCCAGCAGCGAGTGGTATACCGGGGAGCTGTTTTTT. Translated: CASSEWYTGELFF.

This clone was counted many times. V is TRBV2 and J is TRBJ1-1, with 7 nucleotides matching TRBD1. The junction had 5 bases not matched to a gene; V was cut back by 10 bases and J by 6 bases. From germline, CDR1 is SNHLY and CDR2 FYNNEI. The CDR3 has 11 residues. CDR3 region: CATPGQSEAFF. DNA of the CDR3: TGTGCCACCCCGGGACAGTCTGAAGCTTTCTTT.

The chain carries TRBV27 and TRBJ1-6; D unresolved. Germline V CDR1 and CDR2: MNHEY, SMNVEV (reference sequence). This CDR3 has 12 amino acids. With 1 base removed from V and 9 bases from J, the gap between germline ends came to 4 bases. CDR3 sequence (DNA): TGTGCCAGCAGTTTATTTGGTTCACCCCTCCACTTT. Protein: CASSLFGSPLHF.

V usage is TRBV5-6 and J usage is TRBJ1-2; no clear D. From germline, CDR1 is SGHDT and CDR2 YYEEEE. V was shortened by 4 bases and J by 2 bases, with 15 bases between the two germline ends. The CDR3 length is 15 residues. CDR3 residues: CASSPANLLNYGYTF. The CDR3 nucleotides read TGTGCCAGCAGCCCCGCTAACTTACTAAACTATGGCTACACCTTC.

The CDR3 region is CASSQQGRTEAFF. For the CDR3, the DNA is TGTGCCAGTAGTCAGCAGGGCCGCACTGAAGCTTTCTTT. The V and J genes are TRBV19 and TRBJ1-1; D might be TRBD1 (5 bases). V lost 5 bases, J lost 4 bases, and 11 bases lay in between. CDR1 is LNHDA, CDR2 SQIVND, per germline (reference sequence). This CDR3 is 13 amino acids long.

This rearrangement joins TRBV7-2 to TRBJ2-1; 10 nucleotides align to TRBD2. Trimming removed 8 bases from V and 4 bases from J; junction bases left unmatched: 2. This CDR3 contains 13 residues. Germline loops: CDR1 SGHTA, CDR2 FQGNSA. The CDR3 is CASAGLAYNEQFF. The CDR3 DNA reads TGTGCCAGCGCGGGACTAGCGTACAATGAGCAGTTCTTC.

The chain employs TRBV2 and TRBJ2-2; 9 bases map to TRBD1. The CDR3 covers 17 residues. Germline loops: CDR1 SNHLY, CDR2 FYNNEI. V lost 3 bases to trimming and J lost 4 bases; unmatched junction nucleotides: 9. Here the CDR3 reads CASSEFGQGYGTGELFF. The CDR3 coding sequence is TGTGCCAGCAGTGAGTTTGGACAGGGGTATGGCACCGGGGAGCTGTTTTTT. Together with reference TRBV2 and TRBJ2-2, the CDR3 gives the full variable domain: EPEVTQTPSHQVTQMGQEVILRCVPISNHLYFYWYRQILGQKVEFLVSFYNNEISEKSEIFDDQFSVERPDGSNFTLKIRSTKLEDSAMYFCASSEFGQGYGTGELFFGEGSRLTVL.

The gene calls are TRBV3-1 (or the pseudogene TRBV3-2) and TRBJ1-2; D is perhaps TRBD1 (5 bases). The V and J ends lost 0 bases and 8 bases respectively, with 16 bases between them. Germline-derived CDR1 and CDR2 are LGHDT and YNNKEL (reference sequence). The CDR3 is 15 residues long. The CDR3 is CASSQEWQGRGGYTF. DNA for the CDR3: TGTGCCAGCAGCCAAGAATGGCAGGGAAGGGGAGGCTACACCTTC.

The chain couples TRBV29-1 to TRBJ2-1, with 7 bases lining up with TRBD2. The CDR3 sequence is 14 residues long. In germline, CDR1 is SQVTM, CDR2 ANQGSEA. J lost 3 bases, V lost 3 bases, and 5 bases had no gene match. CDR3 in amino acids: CSVEGGRSYNEQFF. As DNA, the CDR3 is TGCAGCGTTGAGGGCGGGAGAAGCTACAATGAGCAGTTCTTC.

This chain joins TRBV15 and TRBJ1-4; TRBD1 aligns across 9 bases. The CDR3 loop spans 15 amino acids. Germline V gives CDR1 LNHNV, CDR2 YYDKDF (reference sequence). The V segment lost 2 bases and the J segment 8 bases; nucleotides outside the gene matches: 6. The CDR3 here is CATSRFRTGGEKLFF. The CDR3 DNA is TGTGCCACCAGCAGATTCAGAACAGGGGGCGAAAAACTGTTTTTT.